These 9 T cell receptor beta chains originate from one sample sequenced in a study of Graves' ophthalmopathy and Graves' hyperthyroidism. RNA transcripts provided the template for amplifying TCR beta CDR3 regions. HTBI-primed RT-PCR formed the first round, and a multiplex PCR formed the second. TCRdb redid the calling of the multiplex PCR reads with MiXCR, one entry per CDR3 protein. In the table there are about 160,000 distinct CDR3 sequences, under 40% of which are singletons. Sequencing used peripheral blood. These receptors all come from a woman in her thirties or forties with Graves' ophthalmopathy.

V is TRBV27 and J is TRBJ1-1; TRBD1 matches at 12 bases. Germline-derived CDR1 and CDR2 are MNHEY and SMNVEV (reference sequence). The CDR3 length is 14 residues. With 5 bases clipped from V and 6 bases from J, the junction kept 4 bases outside the gene matches. Here the CDR3 reads CASSTGQGAPEAFF. The CDR3 DNA sequence: TGTGCCAGCAGTACGGGACAGGGGGCCCCTGAAGCTTTCTTT.

The gene calls are TRBV2 and TRBJ1-1; D may be TRBD1 (5 bases). The CDR3 runs to 15 residues. The V gene's germline CDR1 is SNHLY and CDR2 FYNNEI. Trimming stripped 6 bases from V and 2 bases from J, with 16 bases between. CDR3 DNA: TGTGCCAGCAGCCTAACGGGCAGGGCTAACACTGAAGCTTTCTTT. Translating gives CASSLTGRANTEAFF.

This clonotype was counted ten times or more. A read error may explain this, as a much larger clone is one base away. This sequence joins TRBV9 and TRBJ2-7, with 10 bases identical to TRBD2. In germline, CDR1 is SGDLS, CDR2 YYNGEE. With 1 base clipped from V and 2 bases from J, the junction kept 3 bases outside the gene matches. This CDR3 contains 15 residues. CDR3 sequence: CASSVRSGRAYEQYF. CDR3 nucleotides: TGTGCCAGCAGCGTAAGAAGCGGGAGGGCCTACGAGCAGTACTTC.

This clonotype was seen a few times. The chain combines TRBV7-2 with TRBJ2-7; D not certain. CDR1 is SGHTA and CDR2 is FQGNSA in the germline V gene. Between the trimmed V and J ends, which lost 2 bases and 2 bases, there was a span of 7 bases. The CDR3 totals 13 residues. This chain's CDR3 is CASSLRLTYEQYF. CDR3 DNA: TGTGCCAGCAGCTTAAGACTGACCTACGAGCAGTACTTC.

This clonotype came up many times. The chain has TRBV29-1 and TRBJ1-1; D is perhaps TRBD1 (5 bases). Germline CDR1 SQVTM, CDR2 ANQGSEA. The CDR3 extends over 14 amino acids. Trimming took off 7 bases at V and 6 bases at J, with 21 bases between the two ends. Here the CDR3 reads CSATQMTDSPEAFF. The DNA for the CDR3 is TGCAGCGCCACCCAGATGACAGACTCGCCTGAAGCTTTCTTT.

J is TRBJ2-5 and V is TRBV20-1; 12 bases fit TRBD2. The trim removed 2 bases at V and 4 bases at J, leaving 8 bases unmatched. Germline V CDR1 and CDR2: DFQATT, SNEGSKA (reference sequence). This CDR3 is 16 amino acids long. CDR3 loop: CSARSRETSGGETQYF. The CDR3 nucleotides are TGCAGTGCTAGATCACGCGAGACTAGCGGGGGAGAGACCCAGTACTTC.

This clonotype was detected ten times or more. This chain links TRBV7-2 with TRBJ1-1; the match to TRBD1 covers 8 bases. Germline CDR1 reads SGHTA; CDR2 reads FQGNSA. V was pared by 4 bases and J by 12 bases, with 13 bases of the junction left unmatched. This CDR3 spans 14 amino acids. CDR3 sequence reads: CASSSFIRGRETFF. The CDR3 DNA sequence: TGTGCCAGCAGCTCATTTATCAGGGGGCGGGAAACTTTCTTT. The full variable domain, rest sourced from reference TRBV7-2 and TRBJ1-1, is GAGVSQSPSNKVTEKGKDVELRCDPISGHTALYWYRQSLGQGLEFLIYFQGNSAPDKSGLPSDRFSAERTGGSVSTLTIQRTQQEDSAVYLCASSSFIRGRETFFGQGTRLTVV.

The V and J genes are TRBV9 and TRBJ1-2; 9 bases agree with TRBD1. CDR1 is SGDLS and CDR2 is YYNGEE in the germline V gene. The CDR3 totals 17 residues. V shed 5 bases and J 3 bases; nucleotides not matched to a gene: 14. The CDR3 region is CASSGQGTPFVDYGYTF. DNA for the CDR3: TGTGCCAGCAGTGGACAGGGGACTCCCTTTGTGGACTATGGCTACACCTTC.

This clonotype was counted ten times or more. The V and J genes are TRBV29-1 and TRBJ1-2, with 9 bases lining up with TRBD1. V was clipped by 3 bases and J by 2 bases; unmatched bases: 16. Germline-derived CDR1 and CDR2 are SQVTM and ANQGSEA. The CDR3 is 18 residues long. CDR3 sequence: CSVDSPPGQGLANYGYTF. The CDR3 nucleotides read TGCAGCGTTGATTCCCCCCCGGGACAGGGACTCGCAAACTATGGCTACACCTTC.